Below, 10 T cell receptor beta chains from the same sample are listed, as sequenced in a study of T cell responses to AZD1222 COVID-19 vaccine (dated by TCRdb to the early 2020s). The sample's time point, from its label and the paper: baseline before first vaccination. Receptor amplification or capture employed the immunoSEQ multiplex PCR assay. TCRdb stores this immuneACCESS table with in-frame sequences only. Part of the clones is absent; in the studies checked, under half of the shortfall reflects unresolved V genes, and no reason is known for the rest. This sample holds some 150,000 clones; approximately 88% were observed only once. The ten most abundant clones make up 2% to 2.5% of the sample. The sample was peripheral blood, taken on day 0 of AZD1222 vaccination. These receptors were collected from an adult in good health.

This clone is a singleton in its sample. This sequence joins TRBV5-1 and TRBJ1-2; no firm D call. Germline V gene sequence: CDR1 SGHRS, CDR2 YFSETQ. Trimming shortened V by 1 base and J by 0 bases, and 13 bases separated the two germline ends. This CDR3 spans 16 amino acids. Here the CDR3 reads CASSLWVGEANYGYTF. The CDR3 DNA follows: TGCGCCAGCAGCTTGTGGGTCGGGGAGGCTAACTATGGCTACACCTTC.

The genes are TRBV6-5 and TRBJ1-6, with D possibly being TRBD1 (5 bases). CDR1 is MNHEY, CDR2 SVGAGI, per germline. V was cut by 5 bases and J by 13 bases, with 15 bases left in between. There are 13 residues in the CDR3. The CDR3 spells CASSQGPFMPLHF. CDR3 sequence (DNA): TGTGCCAGCAGTCAGGGACCATTTATGCCCCTCCACTTT.

The chain recombines TRBV13 with TRBJ2-7; 9 bases align to TRBD1. Germline V gene data show CDR1 as PRHDT and CDR2 as FYEKMQ (reference sequence). With 3 bases clipped from V and 6 bases from J, the junction kept 9 bases outside the gene matches. The CDR3 is made up of 15 amino acids. The chain's CDR3 is CASSFEQGADREQYF. CDR3 DNA sequence: TGTGCCAGCAGCTTCGAACAGGGGGCAGATCGCGAGCAGTACTTC. The full variable domain, with the rest looked up from reference TRBV13 and TRBJ2-7, is AAGVIQSPRHLIKEKRETATLKCYPIPRHDTVYWYQQGPGQDPQFLISFYEKMQSDKGSIPDRFSAQQFSDYHSELNMSSLELGDSALYFCASSFEQGADREQYFGPGTRLTVT.

J is TRBJ1-5 and V is TRBV11-3, with D unclear. Looked up from germline, CDR1 is SGHNT and CDR2 is YENEEA. The CDR3 sequence is 13 residues long. Between the trimmed V and J ends, which lost 0 bases and 5 bases, there was a span of 5 bases. The DNA for the CDR3 is TGTGCCAGCAGCTTAGATGCGGATCAGCCCCAGCATTTT. The encoded protein is CASSLDADQPQHF.

The chain employs TRBV27 and TRBJ1-1; weak D call: TRBD1 (5 bases). The CDR3 spans 13 residues. Germline CDR1 is MNHEY and CDR2 is SMNVEV (reference sequence). Trimming cost V 5 bases and J 8 bases, with 15 bases left between them. The CDR3 DNA reads TGTGCCAGCAGTCGGGGCCCGGGGAGGGAAGCTTTCTTT. It is translated as CASSRGPGREAFF.

A single count supports this clone. This chain links TRBV9 with TRBJ1-2; D is undetermined. The length of the CDR3 is 15 residues. V was clipped by 0 bases and J by 8 bases, with 17 bases between them. Germline lookup yields CDR1 SGDLS and CDR2 YYNGEE. CDR3: CASSVGPGRLVGYTF. In DNA form, the CDR3 reads TGTGCCAGCAGCGTAGGTCCCGGCAGATTAGTGGGCTACACCTTC.

The V and J genes are TRBV4-3 and TRBJ1-1; D is unresolved. CDR3 size: 14 residues. Trimming pared 0 bases from V and 2 bases from J, leaving 7 bases between. Germline V lookup: CDR1 LGHNA, CDR2 YSLEER. CDR3 DNA sequence: TGCGCCAGCAGCCAAGAAAGTAGTAACACTGAAGCTTTCTTT. Protein product: CASSQESSNTEAFF.

The chain recombines TRBV27 with TRBJ2-1; no definite D call. Germline values: CDR1 MNHEY, CDR2 SMNVEV (reference sequence). The CDR3 spans 15 residues. The V end was cut by 2 bases, the J end by 8 bases, with 16 bases between. Written as DNA, the CDR3 is TGTGCCAGCAGTTTAAGCCGGGCCCCCTTCGATGAGCAGTTCTTC. This sequence encodes CASSLSRAPFDEQFF.

This sequence joins TRBV5-4 and TRBJ2-7; D unclear. This CDR3 contains 13 residues. Germline CDR1 is SGHNT and CDR2 is YYREEE (reference sequence). Deletions cut 3 bases from V and 6 bases from J, with 13 bases between. CDR3 residues: CASSSPSNGEQYF. DNA for the CDR3: TGTGCCAGCAGCTCCCCCTCCAACGGCGAGCAGTACTTC.

Regarding this clone: In the same sample, other DNA sequences code for this CDR3. The V gene is TRBV7-9, the J gene TRBJ1-1; 7 bases align to TRBD1. The germline V gene has CDR1 SEHNR and CDR2 FQNEAQ (reference sequence). V was pared by 1 base and J by 8 bases, with 1 base of the junction left unmatched. The CDR3 is made up of 12 amino acids. This CDR3 reads CASSLEGAEAFF. The CDR3 DNA reads as TGTGCCAGCAGCTTAGAGGGGGCCGAAGCTTTCTTT.